This T cell receptor (beta chain) was retrieved from a study of blood T cell repertoires in COVID-19. Study at large: Samples of COVID-19 (acute and convalescent) were obtained from the United States, Italy and Spain.

Using immunoSEQ multiplex PCR, the repertoire was profiled, and TCRdb retains in-frame clones only, with some absent. The table includes about 280,000 clones, about nine tenths detected once. Seattle enrolled patients during active infection and tracked them longitudinally. The CDR3 is made up of 15 amino acids. Sequencing used peripheral blood. V usage is TRBV12-2 and J usage is TRBJ1-5. TRBV12-2 is shown as a pseudogene. The TCR originated in a woman younger than 45 with COVID-19, enrolled during active disease. CDR3 sequence (DNA): TGTGCAAGTCGCTTAGAACCTTCCGACTACCAGCCCCAGCATTTT. Translating gives CASRLEPSDYQPQHF.